This entry lists 5 T cell receptor beta chains sequenced from one sample in a study of blood T cell repertoires in COVID-19. Produced via immunoSEQ multiplex PCR; TCRdb's table is partial and in-frame only. The sample contains 200,000 to 300,000 clones, about 91% of which appear only once. The source material was PBMCs or T cells enriched from blood (not recorded which). The receptors here all came from a middle-aged woman with acute COVID-19.

This clone was seen a few times. Other nucleotide sequences in the sample specify the same CDR3. The chain couples TRBV5-1 to TRBJ2-7; 9 bases fit TRBD1. CDR3 length: 15 residues. CDR1 and CDR2 from the germline V gene are SGHRS and YFSETQ. V shed 1 base and J 0 bases; nucleotides not matched to a gene: 2. CDR3 nucleotides: TGCGCCAGCAGCTTGACAGGGGGCCCCTCCTACGAGCAGTACTTC. Its translation: CASSLTGGPSYEQYF.

This chain uses TRBV27 with TRBJ2-3; D not certain. In germline, CDR1 is MNHEY, CDR2 SMNVEV (reference sequence). CDR3 length: 14 amino acids. V gave up 3 bases and J gave up 4 bases, with 11 bases separating them. The CDR3 spells CASSFARQSDTQYF. CDR3 sequence (DNA): TGTGCCAGCAGTTTCGCGAGACAATCAGATACGCAGTATTTT.

The V gene is TRBV18, the J gene TRBJ2-2; possible D gene TRBD1, 6 bases. Trimming took off 3 bases at V and 4 bases at J, with 9 bases between the two ends. The CDR3 is made up of 14 amino acids. From germline, CDR1 is KGHSH and CDR2 LQKENI. The CDR3 DNA reads as TGTGCCAGCTCACCCCTGGACAGCACCGGGGAGCTGTTTTTT. Translated: CASSPLDSTGELFF.

Regarding this clone: Germline is not matched at one junction end, which may reflect a read error. The chain employs TRBV5-6 and TRBJ2-5; 13 bases align to TRBD2. From germline, CDR1 is SGHDT and CDR2 YYEEEE. This CDR3 comprises 17 residues. The CDR3 DNA follows: TGTCCCAGCAGCTTGAGGGGGGGACTAGCGGGGCAAGAGACCCAGTACTTC. It codes for CPSSLRGGLAGQETQYF.

The chain is built from TRBV12-3 or TRBV12-4 and TRBJ2-4, with D tentatively TRBD1 (6 bases). The CDR3 runs 12 residues. Trimming took 9 bases from V and 6 from J, leaving 12 bases between them. The CDR3 bases are TGTGCCAGTGGGGACATTCTAAACATTCAGTACTTC. Translation: CASGDILNIQYF.